These 18 T cell receptor beta chains were all obtained from the same sample, sequenced in a study of siplizumab effects on memory and regulatory T cells. The repertoire was sequenced with immunoSEQ multiplex PCR; TCRdb's copy has only in-frame clones and lacks some. The sample carries some 100,000 clones, more than 85% recorded once. Sequencing was carried out using CD8+ T cells sorted from blood. The receptors come from a human donor in good health.

This clone occurred once. Here the CDR3 reads CASSMVSRGLEEQYF. CDR3 coding DNA: TGTGCCAGTAGTATGGTTTCCAGGGGCCTCGAAGAGCAGTACTTC. The chain has TRBV19 and TRBJ2-7; D is possibly TRBD1 (6 bases). In germline, CDR1 is LNHDA, CDR2 SQIVND (reference sequence). The V end was cut by 3 bases, the J end by 7 bases, with 19 bases between. This CDR3 region has 15 residues.

The chain combines TRBV27 with TRBJ2-7, with 9 bases lining up with TRBD1. The CDR3 loop spans 14 amino acids. From germline, CDR1 is MNHEY and CDR2 SMNVEV (reference sequence). The V and J ends lost 4 bases and 6 bases, in that order; junction bases with no gene match: 7. The CDR3, as DNA: TGTGCCAGCAGTTCGGGGACAGGGTTCGCCGAGCAGTACTTC. Protein: CASSSGTGFAEQYF.

V gene TRBV7-8 combines with J gene TRBJ2-1; TRBD1 might be the D (6 bases). This CDR3 comprises 14 residues. With 5 bases removed from V and 5 bases from J, the gap between germline ends came to 13 bases. The germline CDR1 and CDR2 sequences are SGHVS and FQNEAQ. The DNA of the CDR3 is TGTGCCAGCAGCCAACCAGGGACAAACAATGAGCAGTTCTTC. Translated: CASSQPGTNNEQFF.

This clone was counted once. This chain joins TRBV18 and TRBJ1-1, with D possibly matching TRBD1 (6 bases). V lost 0 bases, J lost 1 base, and 12 bases lay in between. The length of the CDR3 is 16 residues. Germline CDR1 and CDR2: KGHSH and LQKENI. The CDR3 region has the DNA TGTGCCAGCTCACCACCAGGGGGTGGGAAGAACACTGAAGCTTTCTTT. Its protein is CASSPPGGGKNTEAFF.

The gene calls are TRBV7-9 and TRBJ1-2; TRBD1 might be the D (6 bases). The CDR3 contains 16 residues. Germline lookup yields CDR1 SEHNR and CDR2 FQNEAQ (reference sequence). Trimming took 5 bases from V and 4 from J, leaving 20 bases between them. The CDR3 DNA follows: TGTGCCAGCAGCCCGCGTCCCGGGACACTTCTCTATGGCTACACCTTC. Its protein product is CASSPRPGTLLYGYTF.

The chain couples TRBV2 to TRBJ1-1, with D unclear. Germline V gives CDR1 SNHLY, CDR2 FYNNEI. This CDR3 contains 11 residues. Trimming pared 8 bases from V and 9 bases from J, leaving 13 bases between. The CDR3 loop reads CASPFRTQAFF. For the CDR3, the DNA is TGTGCCAGCCCGTTTCGGACCCAAGCTTTCTTT.

This chain connects TRBV11-2 to TRBJ1-3, with D uncertain. The CDR3 has 15 residues. Germline V gives CDR1 SGHAT, CDR2 FQNNGV. Between the trimmed V and J ends, which lost 0 bases and 4 bases, there was a span of 10 bases. The CDR3 loop is CASSLDGEGGNTIYF. CDR3 DNA sequence: TGTGCCAGCAGCTTAGACGGGGAGGGAGGAAACACCATATATTTT. Variable domain in full (rest from reference TRBV11-2 and TRBJ1-3): EAGVAQSPRYKIIEKRQSVAFWCNPISGHATLYWYQQILGQGPKLLIQFQNNGVVDDSQLPKDRFSAERLKGVDSTLKIQPAKLEDSAVYLCASSLDGEGGNTIYFGEGSWLTVV.

This chain connects TRBV7-8 to TRBJ2-5, with D maybe TRBD2 (6 bases). The DNA matches TRBJ2-7 better at its end, which makes the J call doubtful. The CDR3 sequence is 13 residues long. Germline values: CDR1 SGHVS, CDR2 FQNEAQ. CDR3 nucleotides: TGTGCCAGCAGCCCCACGCGGGATTACGAGCAGTACTTC. Its protein is CASSPTRDYEQYF.

The V call is TRBV11-3, the J call TRBJ2-7; D gene unclear. CDR3 size: 14 residues. V lost 5 bases and J 0 bases, leaving 11 bases between the germline ends. In germline, CDR1 is SGHNT, CDR2 YENEEA. The CDR3 region is CASSRPTSSYEQYF. CDR3 sequence (DNA): TGTGCCAGCAGCCGGCCTACCAGCTCCTACGAGCAGTACTTC.

V and J are TRBV6-1 and TRBJ2-5, with TRBD1 matching over 8 bases. The germline V gene encodes CDR1 MNHNS and CDR2 SASEGT. The trim removed 1 base at V and 1 base at J, leaving 2 bases unmatched. CDR3 length: 15 amino acids. In nucleotides, the CDR3 is TGTGCCAGCAGTGAAGTAACAGGGGGCCAAGAGACCCAGTACTTC. It codes for CASSEVTGGQETQYF.

The CDR3 bases are TGTGCCAGCAGCTTATCCTTTGGGTTTTCCACAGATACGCAGTATTTT. It is translated as CASSLSFGFSTDTQYF. The V and J genes are TRBV7-9 and TRBJ2-3; no clear D. V dropped 2 bases and J dropped 2 bases, with 14 bases sitting between them. CDR3 size: 16 residues. Germline values: CDR1 SEHNR, CDR2 FQNEAQ (reference sequence). Combining the CDR3 with reference TRBV7-9 and TRBJ2-3 gives the whole variable domain DTGVSQNPRHKITKRGQNVTFRCDPISEHNRLYWYRQTLGQGPEFLTYFQNEAQLEKSRLLSDRFSAERPKGSFSTLEIQRTEQGDSAMYLCASSLSFGFSTDTQYFGPGTRLTVL.

V is TRBV6-5 and J is TRBJ2-2; no clear D. Trimming left V 6 bases short and J 4 bases short, with 6 bases between. CDR1 and CDR2 (germline): MNHEY, SVGAGI. The CDR3 is 12 amino acids. In DNA, the CDR3 is TGTGCCAGCAGGGTTCCCACCGGGGAGCTGTTTTTT. Translating it yields CASRVPTGELFF.

The chain combines TRBV14 with TRBJ2-7; D might be TRBD1 or TRBD2, each matching 5 bases. The CDR3 has 13 residues. Trimming took off 4 bases at V and 5 bases at J, with 12 bases between the two ends. Germline V lookup: CDR1 SGHDN, CDR2 FVKESK. The CDR3 DNA sequence: TGTGCCAGCAGCCTAGAAGAGGGGAACGAGCAGTACTTC. It is translated as CASSLEEGNEQYF.

The chain joins TRBV10-2 to TRBJ1-1, with D maybe TRBD1 (5 bases). Trimming pared 6 bases from V and 1 base from J, leaving 12 bases between. Germline lookup yields CDR1 WSHSY and CDR2 SAAADI. The CDR3 spans 14 residues. The CDR3 DNA sequence: TGCGCCAGCAGGATCGACAGCGAGAACACTGAAGCTTTCTTT. Translated, it gives CASRIDSENTEAFF.

This clone has only one observation. This chain uses TRBV4-2 with TRBJ1-1; weak D call: TRBD1 (6 bases). V lost 0 bases and J lost 0, with 17 bases in between. CDR1 is LGHNA, CDR2 YNFKEQ, per germline. CDR3 length: 18 residues. CDR3 residues: CASSQDEGGLTVNTEAFF. DNA for the CDR3: TGTGCCAGCAGCCAAGATGAGGGGGGCCTGACGGTGAACACTGAAGCTTTCTTT.

The rearrangement uses TRBV6-6 and TRBJ2-7; D may be TRBD1 (6 bases). The germline V gene has CDR1 MNHNY and CDR2 SVGAGI (reference sequence). The V end lost 7 bases, the J end lost 6 bases, and 25 bases lay between the germline ends. This CDR3 has 16 residues. CDR3 in DNA: TGTGCCAGCACTACTATCGGGGCAGGGGCCCTCGGCGAGCAGTACTTC. Protein: CASTTIGAGALGEQYF.

V and J are TRBV18 and TRBJ1-2; D unresolved. CDR3 length equals 15 residues. V was clipped by 0 bases and J by 8 bases, with 16 bases between them. CDR1 KGHSH and CDR2 LQKENI come from the germline V gene. As DNA, the CDR3 is TGTGCCAGCTCACCACCGATGGAGATTTTTGGAGGCTACACCTTC. Amino acids: CASSPPMEIFGGYTF. Full variable domain (rest looked up from reference TRBV18 and TRBJ1-2): NAGVMQNPRHLVRRRGQEARLRCSPMKGHSHVYWYRQLPEEGLKFMVYLQKENIIDESGMPKERFSAEFPKEGPSILRIQQVVRGDSAAYFCASSPPMEIFGGYTFGSGTRLTVV.

The chain recombines TRBV11-2 with TRBJ2-3; the D gene is possibly TRBD2 (5 bases). Between the trimmed V and J ends, which lost 5 bases and 0 bases, there was a span of 12 bases. Germline lookup yields CDR1 SGHAT and CDR2 FQNNGV. CDR3 length equals 15 residues. The chain's CDR3 is CASSPHWRSTDTQYF. CDR3 nucleotide sequence: TGTGCCAGCAGCCCTCACTGGAGGAGCACAGATACGCAGTATTTT.